Following are 30 T cell receptor beta chains from one sample sequenced in a study of cytomegalovirus exposure and HLA in healthy donors. Primers included in the PCR were 60 Vbeta and 13 Jbeta primers. TCRdb keeps only in-frame clones here, not all; method: immunoSEQ multiplex PCR. In the table there are 90,000 to 150,000 clones, around 69% of which are singletons. Sequencing input: PBMCs. The receptor set was obtained from a woman in her forties in good health and CMV-seropositive.

CDR3 DNA sequence: TGCGCCACCTACGGGGGGGATAGTACAGATACGCAGTATTTT. Translation gives CATYGGDSTDTQYF. This rearrangement joins TRBV5-1 to TRBJ2-3, with 8 bases identical to TRBD2. The CDR3 covers 14 residues. Germline lookup yields CDR1 SGHRS and CDR2 YFSETQ. V dropped 9 bases and J dropped 3; count of bases not matched to a gene: 9.

The gene calls are TRBV10-3 and TRBJ2-5; 9 nucleotides align to TRBD1. The germline gives CDR1 ENHRY, CDR2 SYGVKD. Trimming removed 11 bases from V and 4 bases from J; junction bases left unmatched: 5. The CDR3 runs to 12 residues. CDR3 DNA sequence: TGTGCCGTAGCACAGGGGGCAGAGACCCAGTACTTC. Translating it yields CAVAQGAETQYF.

DNA for the CDR3: TGTGCCAGCAGCTTAGTTGGGACAGGGGACTACACCTTC. Translation: CASSLVGTGDYTF. The chain couples TRBV7-2 to TRBJ1-2, with 10 nucleotides matching TRBD1. Germline V gives CDR1 SGHTA, CDR2 FQGNSA. This CDR3 has 13 residues. V shed 1 base, J shed 10 bases, and the junction held 3 bases outside the gene matches. Full variable domain (outside the CDR3, taken from reference TRBV7-2 and TRBJ1-2): GAGVSQSPSNKVTEKGKDVELRCDPISGHTALYWYRQSLGQGLEFLIYFQGNSAPDKSGLPSDRFSAERTGGSVSTLTIQRTQQEDSAVYLCASSLVGTGDYTFGSGTRLTVV.

The chain links TRBV11-3 to TRBJ2-2; the match to TRBD2 covers 11 bases. The CDR3 consists of 15 residues. Looked up from germline, CDR1 is SGHNT and CDR2 is YENEEA. V gave up 3 bases and J gave up 5 bases; unmatched junction bases: 2. The DNA of the CDR3 is TGTGCCAGCAGCTTGTGGACTAGCGGGACCGGGGAGCTGTTTTTT. The encoded protein is CASSLWTSGTGELFF.

This sequence joins TRBV5-1 and TRBJ2-3, with 8 nucleotides matching TRBD2. The CDR3 has 13 amino acids. The trim removed 0 bases at V and 8 bases at J, leaving 2 bases unmatched. The germline CDR1 and CDR2 sequences are SGHRS and YFSETQ. The CDR3, as DNA: TGCGCCAGCAGCTTGGGTCTAGCGGGTACGCAGTATTTT. This codes for CASSLGLAGTQYF. The full variable domain, rest sourced from reference TRBV5-1 and TRBJ2-3, is KAGVTQTPRYLIKTRGQQVTLSCSPISGHRSVSWYQQTPGQGLQFLFEYFSETQRNKGNFPGRFSGRQFSNSRSEMNVSTLELGDSALYLCASSLGLAGTQYFGPGTRLTVL.

J is TRBJ1-6 and V is TRBV6-5; D remains unclear. The CDR3 runs to 12 residues. The V gene lost 7 bases and the J gene lost 7 bases, with 8 bases spanning the gap. Germline V gene lookup returns CDR1 MNHEY and CDR2 SVGAGI. CDR3 DNA sequence: TGTGCCAGCACGAGCAGGAATTCACCCCTCCACTTT. Residues: CASTSRNSPLHF.

The table lists this clone with a few counts. The chain has TRBV6-6 and TRBJ2-7; D uncertain. This CDR3 contains 11 residues. Germline CDR1 and CDR2: MNHNY and SVGAGI (reference sequence). Trimming left V 6 bases short and J 3 bases short, with 6 bases between. The CDR3 protein is CASRELYEQYF. The CDR3 nucleotides read TGTGCCAGCAGAGAACTCTACGAGCAGTACTTC.

The chain is built from TRBV18 and TRBJ1-1; D possibly corresponds to TRBD1 (6 bases). The CDR3 sequence is 13 residues long. V lost 7 bases to trimming and J lost 9 bases, with 18 bases between them. Germline CDR1 reads KGHSH; CDR2 reads LQKENI. CDR3 bases: TGTGCCAGCTTACCGGACAGCTCGGGTAAAGCTTTCTTT. Translated: CASLPDSSGKAFF.

This rearrangement joins TRBV2 to TRBJ1-5; TRBD1 aligns across 8 bases. CDR1 SNHLY and CDR2 FYNNEI come from the germline V gene. The J segment lost 7 bases and the V segment lost 7 bases, leaving 12 bases of the junction unmatched. The CDR3 totals 15 residues. The chain's CDR3 is CASTSRTGLNQPQHF. In nucleotides, the CDR3 is TGTGCCAGCACCTCTCGGACAGGGTTAAACCAGCCCCAGCATTTT.

This CDR3 is CASSVRSRGPEKLFF. CDR3 DNA: TGCGCCAGCAGCGTGCGTTCCAGGGGACCTGAAAAACTGTTTTTT. The chain combines TRBV4-1 with TRBJ1-4, with D maybe TRBD1 (6 bases). Germline lookup yields CDR1 MGHRA and CDR2 YSYEKL. The CDR3 consists of 15 residues. V lost 5 bases and J lost 7, with 17 bases in between.

This clone was found a few times. The CDR3 region has the DNA TGTGCCAGCAGTTCGGGGACAGCCATTGCTCGGAAACTGTTTTTT. This translates into CASSSGTAIARKLFF. The J gene is TRBJ1-4, the V gene TRBV27; 7 bases fit TRBD1. Germline V gene lookup returns CDR1 MNHEY and CDR2 SMNVEV (reference sequence). Trimming removed 4 bases from V and 11 bases from J; junction bases left unmatched: 13. The CDR3 consists of 15 residues.

V is TRBV19 and J is TRBJ2-2; 8 bases align to TRBD1. Germline loops: CDR1 LNHDA, CDR2 SQIVND (reference sequence). CDR3 length equals 12 residues. Losses at the gene ends were 6 bases for V and 8 bases for J; bases not matched to a gene: 2. The CDR3 here is CASRTGVGELFF. The CDR3 DNA reads as TGTGCCAGTAGGACAGGGGTTGGGGAGCTGTTTTTT. Filled out from reference TRBV19 and TRBJ2-2, the complete variable domain reads DGGITQSPKYLFRKEGQNVTLSCEQNLNHDAMYWYRQDPGQGLRLIYYSQIVNDFQKGDIAEGYSVSREKKESFPLTVTSAQKNPTAFYLCASRTGVGELFFGEGSRLTVL.

The genes are TRBV14 and TRBJ2-1; 7 bases align to TRBD2. The CDR3 loop spans 15 amino acids. CDR1 is SGHDN, CDR2 FVKESK, per germline. J lost 0 bases, V lost 3 bases, and 2 bases had no gene match. CDR3 amino acids: CASSQTSFSYNEQFF. Written as DNA, the CDR3 is TGTGCCAGCAGCCAGACTAGCTTCTCCTACAATGAGCAGTTCTTC.

This chain uses TRBV7-8 with TRBJ2-5, with 10 bases lining up with TRBD1. Germline lookup yields CDR1 SGHVS and CDR2 FQNEAQ. V was clipped by 5 bases and J by 4 bases; unmatched bases: 4. This CDR3 is built from 14 residues. The CDR3, as DNA: TGTGCCAGCAGCCGCGACAGGGGGCGAGAGACCCAGTACTTC. Amino acids: CASSRDRGRETQYF.

This clone was seen only once. CDR3 nucleotide sequence: TGTGCCAGCGCAGGACAGGGCTCCTACGAGCAGTACTTC. Translation gives CASAGQGSYEQYF. This chain links TRBV19 with TRBJ2-7; 8 nucleotides line up with TRBD1. The ends lost 9 bases at V and 0 bases at J; junction bases unmatched: 4. CDR1 is LNHDA and CDR2 is SQIVND in the germline V gene (reference sequence). The CDR3 is made up of 13 amino acids.

V is TRBV2 and J is TRBJ1-5; 8 positions match TRBD1. Per the germline V gene, CDR1 is SNHLY and CDR2 is FYNNEI. The CDR3 is 15 amino acids. V dropped 7 bases and J dropped 4; count of bases not matched to a gene: 9. The CDR3 sequence is CASKEGQVGNQPQHF. The CDR3 DNA reads TGTGCCAGCAAGGAGGGACAGGTGGGAAATCAGCCCCAGCATTTT.

This chain connects TRBV19 to TRBJ2-3, with D hard to call. Germline values: CDR1 LNHDA, CDR2 SQIVND (reference sequence). The CDR3 totals 15 residues. Deletions cut 6 bases from V and 1 base from J, with 14 bases between. CDR3 sequence reads: CASRRPGSRTDTQYF. The CDR3 DNA sequence: TGTGCCAGTAGGCGTCCGGGTTCGCGCACAGATACGCAGTATTTT.

This chain links TRBV4-3 with TRBJ2-3; TRBD2 agrees at 9 bases. The V segment lost 1 base and the J segment 3 bases; nucleotides outside the gene matches: 5. Germline-derived CDR1 and CDR2 are LGHNA and YSLEER. This CDR3 is 16 amino acids long. CDR3 coding DNA: TGCGCCAGCAGCCAAGTGGGGCGGGGGGGAACAGATACGCAGTATTTT. The encoded protein is CASSQVGRGGTDTQYF.

The V and J genes are TRBV6-1 and TRBJ2-7, with 7 positions matching TRBD1. There are 13 residues in the CDR3. J gave up 3 bases and V 5 bases, and 4 bases lay outside the gene matches. Germline V gives CDR1 MNHNS, CDR2 SASEGT. The chain's CDR3 is CASSWDRDYEQYF. CDR3 nucleotide sequence: TGTGCCAGCAGTTGGGACAGAGACTACGAGCAGTACTTC.

The gene calls are TRBV6-5 and TRBJ1-2; D may be TRBD1 (5 bases). This CDR3 is 14 amino acids long. The germline CDR1 and CDR2 sequences are MNHEY and SVGAGI. The V end was cut by 1 base, the J end by 4 bases, with 10 bases between. CDR3 coding DNA: TGTGCCAGCAGTTACTTAGGTACAGGCTATGGCTACACCTTC. It is translated as CASSYLGTGYGYTF.

The J gene is TRBJ2-7, the V gene TRBV27; D gene unclear. The CDR3 covers 12 residues. Germline CDR1 MNHEY, CDR2 SMNVEV (reference sequence). V was clipped by 6 bases and J by 0 bases, with 6 bases between them. The CDR3 region is CASRSVSYEQYF. DNA of the CDR3: TGTGCCAGCAGATCTGTCTCCTACGAGCAGTACTTC.

The chain has TRBV4-3 and TRBJ1-1; D not certain. This CDR3 is 14 amino acids long. Trimming took 0 bases from V and 10 from J, leaving 15 bases between them. Germline lookup yields CDR1 LGHNA and CDR2 YSLEER. CDR3 nucleotides: TGCGCCAGCAGCCAAGATTGGGGAGCCCCCGGAGCTTTCTTT. Protein product: CASSQDWGAPGAFF.

The chain is built from TRBV6-6 and TRBJ2-2; possibly TRBD2 for D (5 bases). The germline CDR1 and CDR2 sequences are MNHNY and SVGAGI (reference sequence). The length of the CDR3 is 11 residues. The DNA for the CDR3 is TGTGCACTACGGGCGGGCGGGGAGCTGTTTTTT. Translation gives CALRAGGELFF.

V is TRBV10-1 and J is TRBJ2-7, with 9 bases lining up with TRBD2. CDR1 is WNHNN and CDR2 is SYGVQD in the germline V gene (reference sequence). The V and J ends lost 6 bases and 5 bases, in that order; junction bases with no gene match: 5. CDR3 length: 13 residues. As DNA, the CDR3 is TGCGCCAGCAGACGACGGACTAGCGACGAGCAGTACTTC. The encoded protein is CASRRRTSDEQYF.

This clone showed up just a few times. This chain joins TRBV7-9 and TRBJ2-1; 7 nucleotides match TRBD1. The J segment lost 4 bases and the V segment lost 6 bases, leaving 9 bases of the junction unmatched. The germline gives CDR1 SEHNR, CDR2 FQNEAQ (reference sequence). The CDR3 runs 15 residues. CDR3 in amino acids: CASSLQGSGYNEQFF. DNA for the CDR3: TGTGCCAGCAGTTTACAGGGGTCGGGATACAATGAGCAGTTCTTC.

This chain joins TRBV6-1 and TRBJ1-2; perhaps TRBD1 as D (6 bases). Per germline, CDR1 MNHNS and CDR2 SASEGT. V was pared by 3 bases and J by 8 bases, with 16 bases between. The CDR3 totals 14 residues. The CDR3 DNA is TGTGCCAGCAGTGAGACAGGTGGAGGATACGGCTACACCTTC. Translated: CASSETGGGYGYTF.

This chain connects TRBV19 to TRBJ2-3; tentative D call: TRBD2 (7 bases). CDR1 is LNHDA, CDR2 SQIVND, per germline (reference sequence). This CDR3 contains 15 residues. Trimming stripped 7 bases from V and 0 bases from J, with 14 bases between. CDR3 sequence reads: CASTWRGGSTDTQYF. The CDR3 nucleotides read TGTGCCAGTACCTGGAGGGGGGGAAGCACAGATACGCAGTATTTT.

J is TRBJ2-7 and V is TRBV7-2, with 7 nucleotides matching TRBD1. This CDR3 region has 16 residues. Losses at the gene ends were 0 bases for V and 0 bases for J; bases not matched to a gene: 5. Per the germline V gene, CDR1 is SGHTA and CDR2 is FQGNSA. DNA of the CDR3: TGTGCCAGCAGCTTAGCGGAAACAGGGGACTCCTACGAGCAGTACTTC. Encoded protein: CASSLAETGDSYEQYF. The full variable domain, completed using reference TRBV7-2 and TRBJ2-7, is GAGVSQSPSNKVTEKGKDVELRCDPISGHTALYWYRQSLGQGLEFLIYFQGNSAPDKSGLPSDRFSAERTGGSVSTLTIQRTQQEDSAVYLCASSLAETGDSYEQYFGPGTRLTVT.

The chain recombines TRBV4-1 with TRBJ1-2; 9 bases align to TRBD1. V dropped 1 base and J dropped 7; count of bases not matched to a gene: 7. The CDR3 totals 15 residues. Germline V gene data show CDR1 as MGHRA and CDR2 as YSYEKL. CDR3 in amino acids: CASSQGGQGQPGYTF. CDR3 DNA: TGCGCCAGCAGCCAAGGAGGACAGGGGCAACCTGGCTACACCTTC.

This chain uses TRBV2 with TRBJ1-4; tentative D call: TRBD1 (6 bases). This CDR3 spans 15 amino acids. V was pared by 2 bases and J by 6 bases, with 13 bases between. The germline gives CDR1 SNHLY, CDR2 FYNNEI. Here the CDR3 reads CASSEITGWDEKLFF. As DNA, the CDR3 is TGTGCCAGCAGTGAAATCACAGGGTGGGATGAAAAACTGTTTTTT.